This T cell receptor beta chain was recorded in a study of cytomegalovirus exposure and HLA in healthy donors. On this clone: Its target is unknown.

The PCR was carried out with 60 Vbeta primers and 13 Jbeta primers. Repertoires were generated with immunoSEQ multiplex PCR, while TCRdb's copy carries only in-frame clones and drops some. Counted here are hundreds of thousands of clones, around nine tenths occurring once; the ten biggest clones make up about 2.5%. Germline CDR1 is SEHNR and CDR2 is FQNEAQ (reference sequence). Trimming left V 1 base short and J 4 bases short, with 23 bases between. This CDR3 is 18 amino acids long. Broader study findings: The likely explanation for a cluster of highly shared sequence variants was sequencing artifact. In an earlier analysis, in several hundred donors, most V segments appeared productive either ~87% or ~30% of the time. A few CMV-associated chains were confirmed in vitro to be specific for CMV antigens.

This chain uses TRBV7-9 with TRBJ2-7; D is undetermined. Sequencing was performed on PBMCs. This sequence originates from a young woman in good health and CMV-seronegative. The CDR3 region is CASSLGSGFRVTSYEQYF. The DNA for the CDR3 is TGTGCCAGCAGCTTAGGGTCCGGTTTTCGGGTAACATCTTACGAGCAGTACTTC.